This TCR beta chain was captured by sequencing in a study of early T cells in non-severe SARS-CoV-2 infection (dated by TCRdb to 2020 to 2022). Notes on the research overall: Because TCR sequencing was done on bulk RNA from unsorted whole blood, the alpha and beta chains could not be paired.

This was a case-control study nested in a cohort of healthcare workers in London, UK, who had nasopharyngeal swab PCR tests and blood samples taken every week. Healthcare workers were recruited between 23 and 31 March 2020, during the week of the UK lockdown, and were followed weekly for up to roughly 15 weeks. The germline V gene sets CDR1 to SGHTA and CDR2 to FQGNSA. After removal of 3 bases from V and 7 bases from J, the junction retains 8 bases not matched to a gene. Inclusive of the bounding cysteine and phenylalanine, the CDR3 is 17 residues long. Only CDR3 DNA is held: 51 bases, read in frame from base 1. This clonotype appeared a single time. No antigen is known for it. Per-base quality was not reported, and no clone a single base away is much larger than it. One read alone lends weak support. Libraries came from 5' RACE. Sequencing took place on a NextSeq 500. To correct for sequencing error and PCR bias, the TCR library protocol tagged individual cDNA molecules with unique molecular identifiers. Both TCR alpha and beta chains were sequenced, and tight co-correlation was observed between alpha and beta sequence abundances in each sample. The original methods were these. Decombinator V4 was used to perform V gene, J gene and CDR3 annotation of TCR sequences. Expanded TCRs were defined as changing significantly between any two time points under a Poisson model with p below 0.0001. TCR abundances were normalised to the total number of TCRs sequenced per sample and were expressed as counts per million. MAIT TCRs were defined by TRAV1-2 paired with TRAJ12, TRAJ20 or TRAJ33, and iNKT TCRs by TRAV10 paired with TRAJ18. A search of VDJdb, accessed on 1 November 2021, was run for TCRs annotated to CMV, EBV and SARS-CoV-2, with TCRs annotated for multiple antigens excluded. TCRdb applied fastp at Q25 and MiXCR to the public reads, then kept only in-frame beta chains. A single entry per CDR3 protein holds the most common genes and DNA from its merged rows. The authors' filters were not applied to this entry. This sample holds about 56,000 distinct CDR3 sequences; about 15% were observed only once. About 4% of the sample rests with the top ten.

General study outcomes and caveats: VDJdb matching was skewed toward anti-spike CD8 responses and likely underestimated virus-specific expansions by missing private and CD4 specificities.

The clonotype originates from an adult who was a healthcare worker with PCR-confirmed SARS-CoV-2 infection or an uninfected control (not recorded which). Rearrangement joined TRBV7-2 to TRBJ2-2; 13 junctional bases match TRBD2. The sample here was whole blood, taken at baseline. The bases read TGTGCCAGCAGCTTCACCGGACTAGCGGGAGTAGGCGGGGAGCTGTTTTTT. Protein translation: CASSFTGLAGVGGELFF.